A single sample gave rise to the 32 T cell receptor beta chains below, sequenced in a study of cytomegalovirus exposure and HLA in healthy donors. Clones were sequenced by immunoSEQ multiplex PCR, and TCRdb holds only the in-frame ones, with some missing. The sample lists approximately 210,000 clones; roughly 88% were seen once. The specimen was PBMCs. The receptors stem from a woman under 30 in good health and CMV-seronegative.

This clone was recorded once. The genes are TRBV14 and TRBJ2-2, with 10 bases matching TRBD1. CDR3 length equals 14 residues. The J segment lost 4 bases and the V segment lost 6 bases, leaving 2 bases of the junction unmatched. CDR1 and CDR2 from the germline V gene are SGHDN and FVKESK. CDR3 nucleotides: TGTGCCAGCAGACGGACAGGGGGCACCGGGGAGCTGTTTTTT. Amino acids: CASRRTGGTGELFF. Full variable domain (missing parts from reference TRBV14 and TRBJ2-2): EAGVTQFPSHSVIEKGQTVTLRCDPISGHDNLYWYRRVMGKEIKFLLHFVKESKQDESGMPNNRFLAERTGGTYSTLKVQPAELEDSGVYFCASRRTGGTGELFFGEGSRLTVL.

The CDR3 DNA is TGTGCCAGCAGTGACCTGCGGGGCAGGCTCAATGAAAAACTGTTTTTT. It specifies CASSDLRGRLNEKLFF. The rearrangement joins TRBV6-1 to TRBJ1-4, with D tentatively TRBD1 (5 bases). Germline loops: CDR1 MNHNS, CDR2 SASEGT. The V and J ends lost 3 bases and 5 bases respectively, with 16 bases between them. This CDR3 is built from 16 residues.

In nucleotides, the CDR3 is TGTGCCAGCAGCTTAACAGGACTGCCCACAGATACGCAGTATTTT. Protein product: CASSLTGLPTDTQYF. The chain links TRBV7-3 to TRBJ2-3; tentative D call: TRBD2 (5 bases). Trimming removed 0 bases at V and 2 bases at J, with 9 bases between. The length of the CDR3 is 15 residues. Germline V gene sequence: CDR1 SGHTA, CDR2 FQGTGA.

The table lists this clone with a count of one. This sequence joins TRBV5-6 and TRBJ1-1, with D possibly being TRBD1 (5 bases). V lost 3 bases and J lost 1, with 16 bases in between. The CDR3 is 16 residues long. Germline V CDR1 and CDR2: SGHDT, YYEEEE. The CDR3 loop is CASSSRRRDWNTEAFF. The DNA of the CDR3 is TGTGCCAGCAGCTCGCGGAGAAGGGACTGGAACACTGAAGCTTTCTTT.

V and J are TRBV25-1 and TRBJ2-7; weak D call: TRBD2 (6 bases). The CDR3 extends over 14 amino acids. V shed 4 bases and J shed 5 bases, with 15 bases lying between them. Germline assignment: CDR1 MGHDK and CDR2 SYGVNS. The CDR3 nucleotides read TGTGCCAGCAGTGGACTTGGAGGGACCCACGAGCAGTACTTC. Translating it yields CASSGLGGTHEQYF.

V and J are TRBV11-2 and TRBJ2-7, with a possible D match to TRBD2 (5 bases). This CDR3 is built from 15 residues. CDR1 SGHAT and CDR2 FQNNGV come from the germline V gene. The V end lost 2 bases, the J end lost 9 bases, and 20 bases lay between the germline ends. The CDR3 DNA sequence: TGTGCCAGCAGCTTACCCTTCGCGAGGGAGACTACGCAGTACTTC. Translating it yields CASSLPFARETTQYF. The whole variable domain, filled in from reference TRBV11-2 and TRBJ2-7, reads EAGVAQSPRYKIIEKRQSVAFWCNPISGHATLYWYQQILGQGPKLLIQFQNNGVVDDSQLPKDRFSAERLKGVDSTLKIQPAKLEDSAVYLCASSLPFARETTQYFGPGTRLTVT.

This chain connects TRBV18 to TRBJ2-3; no reliable D call. Trimming took 1 base from V and 1 from J, leaving 9 bases between them. Germline CDR1 and CDR2: KGHSH and LQKENI. The CDR3 is 15 amino acids. CDR3 sequence reads: CASSPRDSGTDTQYF. In nucleotides, the CDR3 is TGTGCCAGCTCACCACGAGACTCTGGCACAGATACGCAGTATTTT.

The chain combines TRBV6-6 with TRBJ1-2; 7 nucleotides line up with TRBD1. Trimming took 1 base from V and 10 from J; bases not matched to a gene: 3. The CDR3 sequence is 12 residues long. Germline CDR1 reads MNHNY; CDR2 reads SVGAGI (reference sequence). The CDR3 is CASSYLTGDYTF. In nucleotides, the CDR3 is TGTGCCAGCAGTTACTTAACAGGGGACTACACCTTC.

The J gene is TRBJ2-7, the V gene TRBV6-6, with D maybe TRBD1 (5 bases). The CDR3 is 13 amino acids. The germline gives CDR1 MNHNY, CDR2 SVGAGI (reference sequence). V was clipped by 3 bases and J by 3 bases, with 9 bases between them. The CDR3 here is CASSYTTVYEQYF. As DNA, the CDR3 is TGTGCCAGCAGTTATACGACAGTCTACGAGCAGTACTTC.

This chain links TRBV25-1 with TRBJ1-1; 8 bases align to TRBD1. Germline CDR1 and CDR2: MGHDK and SYGVNS. CDR3 length equals 13 residues. The trim removed 4 bases at V and 4 bases at J, leaving 2 bases unmatched. For the CDR3, the DNA is TGTGCCAGCAGTGGGACAGGGCCCACTGAAGCTTTCTTT. Its protein product is CASSGTGPTEAFF. Full variable domain (missing parts from reference TRBV25-1 and TRBJ1-1): EADIYQTPRYLVIGTGKKITLECSQTMGHDKMYWYQQDPGMELHLIHYSYGVNSTEKGDLSSESTVSRIRTEHFPLTLESARPSHTSQYLCASSGTGPTEAFFGQGTRLTVV.

The CDR3 nucleotides are TGTGCCAGCAGCTTTGAGGACAGCTACGAGCAGTACTTC. This sequence encodes CASSFEDSYEQYF. V gene TRBV7-9 combines with J gene TRBJ2-7, with a weak D call TRBD1 (6 bases). Per germline, CDR1 SEHNR and CDR2 FQNEAQ (reference sequence). The CDR3 contains 13 residues. Trimming cost V 3 bases and J 3 bases, with 9 bases left between them. Drawing the rest from reference TRBV7-9 and TRBJ2-7, the complete variable domain is DTGVSQNPRHKITKRGQNVTFRCDPISEHNRLYWYRQTLGQGPEFLTYFQNEAQLEKSRLLSDRFSAERPKGSFSTLEIQRTEQGDSAMYLCASSFEDSYEQYFGPGTRLTVT.

The chain combines TRBV19 with TRBJ2-7; 8 positions agree with TRBD1. Germline V gene sequence: CDR1 LNHDA, CDR2 SQIVND (reference sequence). This CDR3 contains 17 residues. The V segment lost 10 bases and the J segment 3 bases; nucleotides outside the gene matches: 20. The CDR3 DNA is TGTGCCACCCTGGACAGGGAACCCCCTAGCTACTACTACGAGCAGTACTTC. Translating it yields CATLDREPPSYYYEQYF.

The V gene is TRBV19, the J gene TRBJ2-7; 7 bases agree with TRBD1. CDR3 length: 14 amino acids. V shed 5 bases, J shed 2 bases, and the junction held 6 bases outside the gene matches. Germline V gene sequence: CDR1 LNHDA, CDR2 SQIVND (reference sequence). The CDR3 reads CASSWDSLTYEQYF. The CDR3 DNA follows: TGTGCCAGTAGTTGGGACAGCCTCACCTACGAGCAGTACTTC.

CDR3: CASSPKNREGGNTIYF. DNA for the CDR3: TGCGCCAGCAGCCCGAAGAACAGGGAGGGTGGAAACACCATATATTTT. The chain employs TRBV5-1 and TRBJ1-3; possibly TRBD1 for D (6 bases). The CDR3 has 16 residues. Looked up from germline, CDR1 is SGHRS and CDR2 is YFSETQ. Trimming left V 4 bases short and J 3 bases short, with 17 bases between. Supplemented by reference TRBV5-1 and TRBJ1-3, the full variable domain reads KAGVTQTPRYLIKTRGQQVTLSCSPISGHRSVSWYQQTPGQGLQFLFEYFSETQRNKGNFPGRFSGRQFSNSRSEMNVSTLELGDSALYLCASSPKNREGGNTIYFGEGSWLTVV.

The rearrangement joins TRBV5-5 to TRBJ1-1; 9 nucleotides match TRBD1. With 2 bases clipped from V and 3 bases from J, the junction kept 2 bases outside the gene matches. There are 14 residues in the CDR3. Germline V CDR1 and CDR2: SGHKS, YYEKEE (reference sequence). CDR3 residues: CASSLQGADTEAFF. In nucleotides, the CDR3 is TGTGCCAGCAGCTTACAGGGGGCAGACACTGAAGCTTTCTTT.

V usage is TRBV28 and J usage is TRBJ2-1; 9 positions agree with TRBD2. The CDR3 totals 17 residues. The V segment lost 4 bases and the J segment 3 bases; nucleotides outside the gene matches: 10. Looked up from germline, CDR1 is MDHEN and CDR2 is SYDVKM. The CDR3 loop reads CASSSLFSGRLYNEQFF. The CDR3 DNA reads as TGTGCCAGCAGTTCTCTTTTTAGCGGGAGACTCTACAATGAGCAGTTCTTC.

This rearrangement joins TRBV6-4 to TRBJ2-1; tentative D call: TRBD1 (6 bases). In germline, CDR1 is MRHNA, CDR2 SNTAGT. The CDR3 contains 13 residues. V was pared by 5 bases and J by 6 bases, with 11 bases between. The CDR3 coding sequence is TGTGCCAGCAGTACCGGGACACCCAATGAGCAGTTCTTC. Protein product: CASSTGTPNEQFF.

This sequence joins TRBV28 and TRBJ2-1; 10 nucleotides match TRBD2. This CDR3 is built from 15 residues. The J segment lost 9 bases and the V segment lost 8 bases, leaving 13 bases of the junction unmatched. Germline CDR1 reads MDHEN; CDR2 reads SYDVKM. CDR3 sequence (DNA): TGTGCCAGCGGTCTAGCGGGAGTCCGTAGTGGTGAGCAGTTCTTC. Its protein product is CASGLAGVRSGEQFF.

This clone was seen once. The chain uses TRBV11-3 and TRBJ2-7, with 7 bases matching TRBD1. The CDR3 spans 13 residues. Germline V CDR1 and CDR2: SGHNT, YENEEA. V shed 4 bases, J shed 5 bases, and the junction held 5 bases outside the gene matches. The CDR3 region is CASSSTGLHEQYF. The DNA for the CDR3 is TGTGCCAGCAGCTCGACAGGGCTCCACGAGCAGTACTTC.

The chain combines TRBV5-8 with TRBJ1-5; perhaps TRBD1 as D (5 bases). The germline V and J ends were trimmed by 3 bases and 6 bases, with 10 bases remaining between them. Per germline, CDR1 SGHTS and CDR2 YDEGEE. The CDR3 extends over 13 amino acids. In DNA, the CDR3 is TGTGCCAGCAGCTCAGGGTCGGGTCAGCCCCAGCATTTT. Its translation: CASSSGSGQPQHF.

The chain recombines TRBV21-1 with TRBJ2-7; the table assigns TRBD1, which was not confirmed against the DNA. TRBV21-1 is deemed a pseudogene. There are 14 residues in the CDR3. CDR3 nucleotide sequence: TGTGCCAGCAGAAGCAGGGGGGAGAAGGACGAGCAGTACTTC. Amino acids: CASRSRGEKDEQYF.

The V and J genes are TRBV5-4 and TRBJ2-3; D perhaps matches TRBD2 (5 bases). The CDR3 runs to 13 residues. Trimming took off 5 bases at V and 5 bases at J, with 12 bases between the two ends. Looked up from germline, CDR1 is SGHNT and CDR2 is YYREEE (reference sequence). The CDR3 sequence is CASSPDGVDTQYF. CDR3 in DNA: TGTGCCAGCAGTCCTGACGGGGTAGATACGCAGTATTTT.

The chain couples TRBV18 to TRBJ2-7; tentative D call: TRBD2 (5 bases). The germline V gene encodes CDR1 KGHSH and CDR2 LQKENI. The V and J ends lost 2 bases and 7 bases respectively, with 9 bases between them. The CDR3 spans 12 residues. Written as DNA, the CDR3 is TGTGCCAGCTCACCAGTTACTAGGGAGCAGTACTTC. Its translation is CASSPVTREQYF.

This clone was seen a few times. The V gene is TRBV6-5, the J gene TRBJ1-1, with D uncertain. V dropped 0 bases and J dropped 1 base, with 6 bases sitting between them. There are 14 residues in the CDR3. Germline V gives CDR1 MNHEY, CDR2 SVGAGI. The CDR3, as DNA: TGTGCCAGCAGTTACTCGGAGGCGAACACTGAAGCTTTCTTT. Amino acids: CASSYSEANTEAFF.

The rearrangement uses TRBV28 and TRBJ2-6; D gene ambiguous. Between the trimmed V and J ends, which lost 3 bases and 0 bases, there was a span of 12 bases. This CDR3 spans 17 amino acids. Germline V gives CDR1 MDHEN, CDR2 SYDVKM. CDR3 amino acids: CASSFNVAFSGANVLTF. CDR3 nucleotides: TGTGCCAGCAGTTTTAACGTGGCATTCTCTGGGGCCAACGTCCTGACTTTC.

This chain connects TRBV10-1 to TRBJ2-5; 12 nucleotides line up with TRBD2. Per the germline V gene, CDR1 is WNHNN and CDR2 is SYGVQD (reference sequence). J was trimmed by 4 bases and V by 10 bases; bases with no gene match: 10. The CDR3 length is 15 residues. The CDR3 sequence is CATHETSGSLETQYF. CDR3 DNA: TGCGCCACCCATGAGACTAGCGGGAGTTTAGAGACCCAGTACTTC.

V gene TRBV5-1 combines with J gene TRBJ2-3, with 8 bases identical to TRBD2. This CDR3 contains 15 residues. The germline CDR1 and CDR2 sequences are SGHRS and YFSETQ. The V gene end was trimmed by 4 bases and the J gene end by 3 bases; junction bases not matched to a gene: 7. This chain's CDR3 is CASSDSGKWTDTQYF. The CDR3 DNA sequence: TGCGCCAGCAGCGATAGCGGGAAATGGACAGATACGCAGTATTTT.

The V gene is TRBV9, the J gene TRBJ1-1, with D possibly TRBD1 on 6 matching bases. Germline V gene lookup returns CDR1 SGDLS and CDR2 YYNGEE. This CDR3 spans 14 amino acids. V lost 5 bases, J lost 3 bases, and 14 bases lay in between. The CDR3 here is CASSQRGKDTEAFF. The CDR3 nucleotides read TGTGCCAGCAGTCAGAGGGGGAAGGACACTGAAGCTTTCTTT.

The chain combines TRBV19 with TRBJ1-4, with D hard to call. Germline V CDR1 and CDR2: LNHDA, SQIVND (reference sequence). The CDR3 is 11 residues long. V was pared by 9 bases and J by 7 bases, with 9 bases between. The CDR3 here is CASRSGEKLFF. Here the CDR3 DNA reads TGTGCCAGCCGCTCCGGTGAAAAACTGTTTTTT.

This clone came up a few times. The chain is built from TRBV14 and TRBJ2-7, with D perhaps matching TRBD2 (5 bases). V was pared by 1 base and J by 5 bases, with 9 bases between. This CDR3 has 13 residues. CDR1 is SGHDN and CDR2 is FVKESK in the germline V gene. CDR3 residues: CASSQGFGNEQYF. The CDR3, as DNA: TGTGCCAGCAGCCAAGGGTTCGGGAACGAGCAGTACTTC.

V gene TRBV5-1 combines with J gene TRBJ2-2; 7 positions match TRBD2. Looked up from germline, CDR1 is SGHRS and CDR2 is YFSETQ. CDR3 length: 17 amino acids. V trimming: 5 bases; J trimming: 1 base; junction bases outside the gene matches: 11. This CDR3 reads CASRETSATWNTGELFF. CDR3 coding DNA: TGCGCCAGCAGAGAAACTAGCGCGACATGGAACACCGGGGAGCTGTTTTTT.

V is TRBV18 and J is TRBJ2-7; 11 positions agree with TRBD2. After removal of 6 bases from V and 3 bases from J, the junction contained 4 bases not matched to a gene. The CDR3 has 14 residues. The germline gives CDR1 KGHSH, CDR2 LQKENI. The CDR3 region is CASSLTSGSYEQYF. CDR3 nucleotides: TGTGCCAGCTCGCTAACTAGCGGGAGCTACGAGCAGTACTTC. The full variable domain, its missing parts supplied by reference TRBV18 and TRBJ2-7, is NAGVMQNPRHLVRRRGQEARLRCSPMKGHSHVYWYRQLPEEGLKFMVYLQKENIIDESGMPKERFSAEFPKEGPSILRIQQVVRGDSAAYFCASSLTSGSYEQYFGPGTRLTVT.